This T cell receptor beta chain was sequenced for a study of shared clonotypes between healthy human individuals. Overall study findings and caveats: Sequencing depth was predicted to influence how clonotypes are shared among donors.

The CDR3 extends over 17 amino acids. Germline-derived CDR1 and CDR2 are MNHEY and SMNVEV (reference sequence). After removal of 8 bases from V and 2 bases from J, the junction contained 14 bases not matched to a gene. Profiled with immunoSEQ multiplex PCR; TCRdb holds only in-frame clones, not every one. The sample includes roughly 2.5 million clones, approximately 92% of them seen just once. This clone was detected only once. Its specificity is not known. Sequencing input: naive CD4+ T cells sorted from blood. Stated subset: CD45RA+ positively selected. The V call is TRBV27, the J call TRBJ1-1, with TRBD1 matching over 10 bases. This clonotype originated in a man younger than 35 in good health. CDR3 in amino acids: CASGLGQGGSYNTEAFF. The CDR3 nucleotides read TGTGCCAGCGGACTCGGACAGGGGGGGTCCTATAACACTGAAGCTTTCTTT.